The next 30 T cell receptor beta chains were all read from a single sample in a study of blood T cell repertoires in COVID-19. TCRdb's copy holds only in-frame clones and misses some; the assay was immunoSEQ multiplex PCR. Counted here are about 380,000 clones, around 90% occurring once; the ten biggest clones make up 0.95% to 1.5%. Sequencing was carried out using peripheral blood. These receptors were obtained from a man in his forties with acute or convalescent COVID-19.

This chain uses TRBV28 with TRBJ2-7, with TRBD1 matching over 8 bases. J was trimmed by 6 bases and V by 5 bases; bases with no gene match: 9. CDR3 length: 14 amino acids. Germline V gives CDR1 MDHEN, CDR2 SYDVKM. The CDR3 loop is CASSPPDRDGEQYF. The CDR3 region has the DNA TGTGCCAGCAGTCCCCCGGACAGGGATGGCGAGCAGTACTTC. Together with reference TRBV28 and TRBJ2-7, the CDR3 gives the full variable domain: DVKVTQSSRYLVKRTGEKVFLECVQDMDHENMFWYRQDPGLGLRLIYFSYDVKMKEKGDIPEGYSVSREKKERFSLILESASTNQTSMYLCASSPPDRDGEQYFGPGTRLTVT.

The rearrangement uses TRBV10-2 and TRBJ2-7, with TRBD2 matching over 12 bases. In germline, CDR1 is WSHSY, CDR2 SAAADI. The CDR3 contains 16 residues. J lost 2 bases, V lost 3 bases, and 5 bases had no gene match. The CDR3 loop is CASSDLAGGRTYEQYF. CDR3 nucleotides: TGCGCCAGCAGTGACCTAGCGGGAGGGCGTACCTACGAGCAGTACTTC.

V is TRBV5-8 and J is TRBJ2-5; 8 bases align to TRBD2. The CDR3 extends over 15 amino acids. Germline V gene sequence: CDR1 SGHTS, CDR2 YDEGEE. V lost 4 bases, J lost 4 bases, and 9 bases stayed unmatched. CDR3 sequence reads: CASSRTGGSVETQYF. The CDR3 coding sequence is TGTGCCAGCAGCCGGACGGGGGGGTCGGTAGAGACCCAGTACTTC.

The chain is built from TRBV19 and TRBJ2-1, with 7 positions matching TRBD2. The V gene's germline CDR1 is LNHDA and CDR2 SQIVND (reference sequence). The V gene end was trimmed by 4 bases and the J gene end by 2 bases; junction bases not matched to a gene: 8. CDR3 size: 16 residues. CDR3 sequence (DNA): TGTGCCAGTAGTAGGAGGTCAGGGAGGGCCTACAATGAGCAGTTCTTC. As protein: CASSRRSGRAYNEQFF.

This chain connects TRBV19 to TRBJ2-7; TRBD2 agrees at 7 bases. In germline, CDR1 is LNHDA, CDR2 SQIVND (reference sequence). Unmatched junction bases numbered 17, after V lost 9 bases and J lost 0 bases. The CDR3 totals 17 residues. The CDR3 DNA reads as TGTGCCAGAGGGCCGCGGGGGTCTCCAGGGTCCTCCTACGAGCAGTACTTC. Translated: CARGPRGSPGSSYEQYF. The whole variable domain, filled in from reference TRBV19 and TRBJ2-7, reads DGGITQSPKYLFRKEGQNVTLSCEQNLNHDAMYWYRQDPGQGLRLIYYSQIVNDFQKGDIAEGYSVSREKKESFPLTVTSAQKNPTAFYLCARGPRGSPGSSYEQYFGPGTRLTVT.

The V call is TRBV10-3, the J call TRBJ2-5, with a weak D call TRBD1 (6 bases). Trimming cost V 8 bases and J 4 bases, with 8 bases left between them. The germline V gene encodes CDR1 ENHRY and CDR2 SYGVKD. This CDR3 comprises 11 residues. The CDR3 sequence: CAILQGETQYF. The CDR3 DNA reads as TGTGCCATCCTACAGGGAGAGACCCAGTACTTC.

Regarding this clone: Other nucleotide sequences from this sample produce the same CDR3. The chain uses TRBV27 and TRBJ1-2, with D hard to call. The CDR3 covers 13 residues. Germline V lookup: CDR1 MNHEY, CDR2 SMNVEV (reference sequence). V lost 2 bases, J lost 4 bases, and 8 bases lay in between. The CDR3 sequence: CASSLRGVYGYTF. CDR3 nucleotide sequence: TGTGCCAGCAGTTTACGGGGAGTCTATGGCTACACCTTC.

CDR3 residues: CASSFGANTQYF. CDR3 nucleotide sequence: TGTGCCAGCAGCTTCGGTGCAAATACGCAGTATTTT. This chain connects TRBV5-6 to TRBJ2-3; D is ambiguous. V lost 2 bases, J lost 7 bases, and 8 bases lay in between. CDR1 and CDR2 from the germline V gene are SGHDT and YYEEEE. The CDR3 contains 12 residues.

This chain joins TRBV14 and TRBJ1-1, with D maybe TRBD1 (6 bases). The CDR3 is 14 residues long. V lost 0 bases and J lost 5, with 10 bases in between. The germline CDR1 and CDR2 sequences are SGHDN and FVKESK. CDR3 bases: TGTGCCAGCAGCCAAGATCCAGGGGCAACTGAAGCTTTCTTT. As protein: CASSQDPGATEAFF.

This chain uses TRBV27 with TRBJ2-2; a weak D match, TRBD1 (5 bases). V lost 0 bases to trimming and J lost 9 bases, with 8 bases between them. This CDR3 has 13 amino acids. Per germline, CDR1 MNHEY and CDR2 SMNVEV (reference sequence). DNA for the CDR3: TGTGCCAGCAGTTTATCGGCAGGGCGGGAGCTGTTTTTT. It codes for CASSLSAGRELFF.

This chain connects TRBV7-9 to TRBJ2-3; D unclear. CDR3 length equals 15 residues. Per germline, CDR1 SEHNR and CDR2 FQNEAQ (reference sequence). The ends were cut back, 0 bases at V and 6 bases at J, with 13 bases in the middle. CDR3 coding DNA: TGTGCCAGCAGCTTAGCCTCCGGCCGGCGGGATACGCAGTATTTT. The encoded protein is CASSLASGRRDTQYF.

The chain is built from TRBV11-3 and TRBJ2-2; TRBD1 matches 9 bases. Unmatched junction bases numbered 6, after V lost 5 bases and J lost 5 bases. Germline lookup yields CDR1 SGHNT and CDR2 YENEEA. CDR3 length equals 15 residues. CDR3 coding DNA: TGTGCCAGCAGCCCGGGACAGGGAAAAACCGGGGAGCTGTTTTTT. The encoded protein is CASSPGQGKTGELFF.

CDR3 region: CASSRTAGLRGTDTQYF. The CDR3 region has the DNA TGTGCCAGCAGCCGAACTGCCGGCCTACGGGGCACAGATACGCAGTATTTT. V and J are TRBV4-2 and TRBJ2-3; D uncertain. The CDR3 has 17 amino acids. Germline CDR1 LGHNA, CDR2 YNFKEQ. V lost 4 bases to trimming and J lost 1 base, with 18 bases between them.

The V and J genes are TRBV6-6 and TRBJ1-1; D gene ambiguous. Trimming left V 4 bases short and J 6 bases short, with 12 bases between. Germline loops: CDR1 MNHNY, CDR2 SVGAGI (reference sequence). CDR3 length equals 13 residues. CDR3 nucleotides: TGTGCCAGCAGTTTCGCGCAGGTGTCTGAAGCTTTCTTT. Translated, it gives CASSFAQVSEAFF.

The gene calls are TRBV11-2 and TRBJ2-7, with 10 nucleotides matching TRBD2. Germline trimming cut 3 bases from V and 1 base from J; bases unmatched to any gene: 9. CDR1 SGHAT and CDR2 FQNNGV come from the germline V gene. This CDR3 comprises 17 residues. The CDR3 protein is CASSFRVTSGISYEQYF. DNA of the CDR3: TGTGCCAGCAGCTTCCGTGTAACTAGCGGGATATCCTACGAGCAGTACTTC.

The rearrangement uses TRBV28 and TRBJ1-2; TRBD1 might be the D (6 bases). CDR3 length: 14 amino acids. CDR1 is MDHEN, CDR2 SYDVKM, per germline. Trimming left V 5 bases short and J 4 bases short, with 14 bases between. The CDR3 loop reads CASSASGTLYGYTF. The CDR3 nucleotides are TGTGCCAGCAGTGCCTCCGGGACACTCTATGGCTACACCTTC.

This chain connects TRBV4-1 to TRBJ1-6; 7 bases agree with TRBD1. Losses at the gene ends were 2 bases for V and 7 bases for J; bases not matched to a gene: 5. The CDR3 covers 15 residues. Germline loops: CDR1 MGHRA, CDR2 YSYEKL. The CDR3 nucleotides are TGCGCCAGCAGCCAACGACAGGGTAGCAATTCACCCCTCCACTTT. Translating it yields CASSQRQGSNSPLHF.

J is TRBJ2-2 and V is TRBV2; 7 nucleotides align to TRBD2. Trimming removed 7 bases from V and 4 bases from J; junction bases left unmatched: 12. The CDR3 is 16 residues long. CDR1 and CDR2 from the germline V gene are SNHLY and FYNNEI. The CDR3 region has the DNA TGTGCCAGCAACCCGATGACGGGGGGTCTCACCGGGGAGCTGTTTTTT. Translated, it gives CASNPMTGGLTGELFF.

There are a few counts of this clone. The V and J genes are TRBV6-5 and TRBJ1-4, with 8 bases lining up with TRBD1. CDR3 length equals 14 residues. J gave up 8 bases and V 5 bases, and 7 bases lay outside the gene matches. Germline CDR1 is MNHEY and CDR2 is SVGAGI. CDR3 in amino acids: CASSPTGEGEKLFF. DNA for the CDR3: TGTGCCAGCAGTCCGACAGGGGAAGGGGAAAAACTGTTTTTT.

V and J are TRBV28 and TRBJ1-2; 7 positions match TRBD1. This CDR3 contains 13 residues. The V segment lost 7 bases and the J segment 7 bases; nucleotides outside the gene matches: 9. Germline-derived CDR1 and CDR2 are MDHEN and SYDVKM. In DNA, the CDR3 is TGTGCCAGCACCGTTGACAGGGACAGTGGCTACACCTTC. This translates into CASTVDRDSGYTF.

The chain employs TRBV1 and TRBJ1-5; the DNA was not compared with TRBD1, the D call given in the table. TRBV1 is a recognized pseudogene. The CDR3 extends over 14 amino acids. CDR3 sequence reads: CTSSLTGGNQPQHF. The CDR3 bases are TGCACCAGCAGCCTTACAGGGGGCAATCAGCCCCAGCATTTT.

V gene TRBV2 combines with J gene TRBJ1-2; 8 bases map to TRBD1. The CDR3 is 13 amino acids. Trimming removed 4 bases from V and 4 bases from J; junction bases left unmatched: 2. Germline CDR1 SNHLY, CDR2 FYNNEI. The CDR3 DNA follows: TGTGCCAGCAGTGCAGGGGGCGGCTATGGCTACACCTTC. Protein: CASSAGGGYGYTF.

CDR3 sequence: CASSPYSAPQHF. The CDR3, as DNA: TGTGCCAGCAGTCCGTACAGTGCGCCCCAGCATTTT. The chain carries TRBV28 and TRBJ1-5; D gene uncertain. CDR1 is MDHEN, CDR2 SYDVKM, per germline. This CDR3 is built from 12 residues. Between the trimmed V and J ends, which lost 5 bases and 9 bases, there was a span of 11 bases.

Comments on this clone: One junction end disagrees with the germline gene, perhaps due to a read error. This chain uses TRBV4-1 with TRBJ1-1; possible D gene TRBD1, 6 bases. Germline CDR1 is MGHRA and CDR2 is YSYEKL. The CDR3 is 15 amino acids. The CDR3 here is CASTQSSTGNTEAFF. Written as DNA, the CDR3 is TGCGCCAGCACCCAATCCTCGACAGGGAACACTGAAGCTTTCTTT.

The V gene is TRBV5-1, the J gene TRBJ2-7; the D gene is possibly TRBD1 (6 bases). Trimming stripped 0 bases from V and 0 bases from J, with 13 bases between. This CDR3 has 16 amino acids. CDR1 SGHRS and CDR2 YFSETQ come from the germline V gene. The DNA for the CDR3 is TGCGCCAGCAGCTTGGAGACAGGAGTTAGCTCCTACGAGCAGTACTTC. As protein: CASSLETGVSSYEQYF.

This chain uses TRBV6-6 with TRBJ1-6, with 7 bases fitting TRBD1. Germline V gene sequence: CDR1 MNHNY, CDR2 SVGAGI (reference sequence). Trimming took 4 bases from V and 10 from J; bases not matched to a gene: 7. This CDR3 is 14 amino acids long. The CDR3 region has the DNA TGTGCCAGCAGTTTAGACAGGGTCCGGTCACCCCTCCACTTT. Translation: CASSLDRVRSPLHF.

V usage is TRBV11-2 and J usage is TRBJ1-2; 7 bases are shared with TRBD1. Germline V lookup: CDR1 SGHAT, CDR2 FQNNGV. The CDR3 loop spans 15 amino acids. V was pared by 3 bases and J by 3 bases, with 7 bases of the junction left unmatched. CDR3 sequence: CASSLTGNRDYGYTF. In DNA, the CDR3 is TGTGCCAGCAGCTTGACAGGGAATCGGGACTATGGCTACACCTTC. Based on the CDR3 plus reference TRBV11-2 and TRBJ1-2, the full variable domain is EAGVAQSPRYKIIEKRQSVAFWCNPISGHATLYWYQQILGQGPKLLIQFQNNGVVDDSQLPKDRFSAERLKGVDSTLKIQPAKLEDSAVYLCASSLTGNRDYGYTFGSGTRLTVV.

The CDR3 loop is CASSREGNTEAFF. DNA for the CDR3: TGTGCCAGCAGTCGTGAGGGGAACACTGAAGCTTTCTTT. The chain is built from TRBV2 and TRBJ1-1; D gene unclear. The CDR3 totals 13 residues. The V gene lost 5 bases and the J gene lost 1 base, with 8 bases spanning the gap. The germline gives CDR1 SNHLY, CDR2 FYNNEI.

The chain is built from TRBV6-2 or TRBV6-3 and TRBJ1-6; D perhaps matches TRBD1 (6 bases). The germline V and J ends were trimmed by 2 bases and 10 bases, with 24 bases remaining between them. The length of the CDR3 is 18 residues. The V gene's germline CDR1 is MNHEY and CDR2 SVGEGT. CDR3 residues: CASSYRDTDWSHVSPLHF. CDR3 nucleotides: TGTGCCAGCAGTTACCGGGACACGGATTGGAGCCATGTATCACCCCTCCACTTT.

J is TRBJ2-2 and V is TRBV5-6; TRBD2 agrees at 7 bases. The J segment lost 4 bases and the V segment lost 0 bases, leaving 12 bases of the junction unmatched. Per germline, CDR1 SGHDT and CDR2 YYEEEE. The CDR3 spans 18 residues. CDR3 protein: CASSLVRMPAGVTGELFF. Here the CDR3 DNA reads TGTGCCAGCAGCTTGGTGAGGATGCCGGCGGGAGTCACCGGGGAGCTGTTTTTT. Together with reference TRBV5-6 and TRBJ2-2, the CDR3 gives the full variable domain: DAGVTQSPTHLIKTRGQQVTLRCSPKSGHDTVSWYQQALGQGPQFIFQYYEEEERQRGNFPDRFSGHQFPNYSSELNVNALLLGDSALYLCASSLVRMPAGVTGELFFGEGSRLTVL.